A single sample is the source of the 26 T cell receptor beta chains below, sequenced in a study of naive and memory T cell subsets. The treatment is: skin biopsy from PPD injection site in Mantoux-positive individual. A UMI-containing oligonucleotide was joined by 3' ligation to the TCR cDNA template. Amplification of ligated cDNA took four PCR rounds with SP2 and nested alpha and beta constant primers. TCRdb re-called the UMI-ligation and nested PCR reads with MiXCR, one entry per CDR3 protein. The repertoire holds about 37,000 distinct CDR3 sequences, with approximately 11% as singletons. Source: skin, taken from a tuberculin skin test site. The receptors originated from an adult in good health.

The chain employs TRBV28 and TRBJ2-7, with D possibly matching TRBD1 (6 bases). CDR1 and CDR2 (germline): MDHEN, SYDVKM. The ends were cut back, 4 bases at V and 7 bases at J, with 14 bases in the middle. The CDR3 contains 13 residues. DNA of the CDR3: TGTGCCAGCAGTTCTGGACAGCGTGGAGAGCAGTACTTC. Translated, it gives CASSSGQRGEQYF.

This clonotype has more than one count but fewer than ten. The chain carries TRBV18 and TRBJ2-2; D gene uncertain. This CDR3 has 12 amino acids. V lost 2 bases and J lost 3, with 1 base in between. Germline-derived CDR1 and CDR2 are KGHSH and LQKENI. CDR3 residues: CASSPDTGELFF. CDR3 in DNA: TGTGCCAGCTCACCAGACACCGGGGAGCTGTTTTTT.

This clonotype showed up just a few times. This chain links TRBV5-6 with TRBJ2-3, with 10 bases fitting TRBD1. J was trimmed by 4 bases and V by 5 bases; bases with no gene match: 4. Per the germline V gene, CDR1 is SGHDT and CDR2 is YYEEEE. The CDR3 consists of 14 residues. The CDR3 DNA sequence: TGTGCCAGCAGTTATGGACAGGGGGCAGATACGCAGTATTTT. Translating gives CASSYGQGADTQYF.

This clonotype was seen a handful of times. A much larger clone differs by one base, so this may be a read error. The chain employs TRBV12-3 or TRBV12-4 and TRBJ2-7; D unclear. The V and J ends lost 3 bases and 3 bases respectively, with 18 bases between them. The CDR3 sequence is 16 residues long. CDR3 nucleotide sequence: TGTGCCAGCAGTTTGGGCGGCGAGGTTTGGAGCTACGAGCAGTACTTC. This codes for CASSLGGEVWSYEQYF.

This clonotype was recorded at least ten times. This chain links TRBV29-1 with TRBJ2-1; 10 positions agree with TRBD1. Germline V gene data show CDR1 as SQVTM and CDR2 as ANQGSEA. J gave up 2 bases and V 4 bases, and 2 bases lay outside the gene matches. The CDR3 loop spans 14 amino acids. CDR3 loop: CSVVGTGAYNEQFF. The CDR3 nucleotides are TGCAGCGTTGTCGGGACAGGGGCCTACAATGAGCAGTTCTTC.

This clonotype showed up just a few times. The V call is TRBV3-1, the J call TRBJ1-1, with 8 nucleotides matching TRBD1. Germline trimming cut 3 bases from V and 4 bases from J; bases unmatched to any gene: 4. The CDR3 contains 14 residues. Germline CDR1 and CDR2: LGHDT and YNNKEL (reference sequence). Here the CDR3 DNA reads TGTGCCAGCAGCCAGTATACAGGGGGCACTGAAGCTTTCTTT. Its translation: CASSQYTGGTEAFF.

V is TRBV9 and J is TRBJ2-5, with 8 bases lining up with TRBD1. CDR1 and CDR2 (germline): SGDLS, YYNGEE. The CDR3 runs 16 residues. The V gene end was trimmed by 2 bases and the J gene end by 5 bases; junction bases not matched to a gene: 11. The CDR3 loop reads CASSVGAGGGLETQYF. In DNA form, the CDR3 reads TGTGCCAGCAGCGTTGGGGCAGGGGGCGGACTGGAGACCCAGTACTTC.

Only a few counts were recorded for this clonotype. The gene calls are TRBV2 and TRBJ1-5; 12 bases are a match to TRBD1. CDR3 length equals 19 residues. Germline V gene data show CDR1 as SNHLY and CDR2 as FYNNEI. The J segment lost 2 bases and the V segment lost 3 bases, leaving 11 bases of the junction unmatched. The CDR3 DNA follows: TGTGCCAGCAGTGACGTTCGGGACAGGGGGCTTCATGGCAATCAGCCCCAGCATTTT. As protein: CASSDVRDRGLHGNQPQHF.

A few counts support this clonotype. The rearrangement joins TRBV9 to TRBJ2-7; TRBD1 aligns across 7 bases. Germline V gene data show CDR1 as SGDLS and CDR2 as YYNGEE. This CDR3 has 12 amino acids. Unmatched junction bases numbered 4, after V lost 4 bases and J lost 6 bases. In DNA form, the CDR3 reads TGTGCCAGCAGCCCGCGGACAGGCGAGCAGTACTTC. Residues: CASSPRTGEQYF.

In regard to this clonotype: A much larger clone differs by one base, so this may be a read error. This CDR3 fails to terminate in the conserved phenylalanine or tryptophan, so it likely reflects a read error. V and J are TRBV29-1 and TRBJ2-1; 7 positions agree with TRBD1. The CDR3 runs 14 residues. Germline trimming cut 4 bases from V and 7 bases from J; bases unmatched to any gene: 10. Germline V gene lookup returns CDR1 SQVTM and CDR2 ANQGSEA. The CDR3 sequence: CSVGGRTRGNEQFL. DNA for the CDR3: TGCAGCGTTGGAGGCAGGACCAGGGGGAATGAGCAGTTCCTC.

This clonotype showed up many times. CDR3 sequence (DNA): TGTGCCAGTAGTATCCGGACAACTACGAACACTGAAGCTTTCTTT. Translation: CASSIRTTTNTEAFF. This rearrangement joins TRBV19 to TRBJ1-1, with D perhaps matching TRBD1 (5 bases). Germline loops: CDR1 LNHDA, CDR2 SQIVND (reference sequence). Trimming shortened V by 3 bases and J by 1 base, and 12 bases separated the two germline ends. The CDR3 loop spans 15 amino acids.

The chain has TRBV5-1 and TRBJ2-5; D could derive from TRBD1 or TRBD2 (5 bases each). Germline V lookup: CDR1 SGHRS, CDR2 YFSETQ. The CDR3 consists of 15 residues. Trimming left V 0 bases short and J 1 base short, with 10 bases between. The chain's CDR3 is CASSLAPGPQETQYF. The CDR3, as DNA: TGCGCCAGCAGCTTGGCCCCGGGGCCCCAAGAGACCCAGTACTTC.

This clonotype showed up many times. The V and J genes are TRBV6-5 and TRBJ2-3; a possible D gene is TRBD1 (6 bases). The germline CDR1 and CDR2 sequences are MNHEY and SVGAGI. V lost 2 bases, J lost 5 bases, and 20 bases lay in between. This CDR3 region has 17 residues. The CDR3 nucleotides read TGTGCCAGCAGTTACGGTCCTTTGGCAGGGGTGCAAGATACGCAGTATTTT. This gives the protein CASSYGPLAGVQDTQYF.

As for this clonotype: Just one base apart from a much larger clone, this may be a read error. This chain joins TRBV9 and TRBJ2-7, with 9 bases matching TRBD1. The germline V gene encodes CDR1 SGDLS and CDR2 YYNGEE. The length of the CDR3 is 15 residues. V lost 2 bases to trimming and J lost 3 bases; unmatched junction nucleotides: 6. The CDR3 reads CASSVSVTGGYEQYF. The CDR3 nucleotides read TGTGCCAGCAGCGTTTCCGTGACAGGGGGCTACGAGCAGTACTTC.

By sample fraction, this clonotype is medium-sized. The chain uses TRBV29-1 and TRBJ2-1; no firm D call. V lost 1 base and J 8 bases, leaving 3 bases between the germline ends. Germline CDR1 and CDR2: SQVTM and ANQGSEA. The CDR3 is 10 residues long. The CDR3 here is CSVEVHEQFF. In DNA form, the CDR3 reads TGCAGCGTTGAAGTGCATGAGCAGTTCTTC.

The chain joins TRBV18 to TRBJ2-1; 9 positions agree with TRBD1. CDR1 KGHSH and CDR2 LQKENI come from the germline V gene. Trimming cost V 3 bases and J 0 bases; bases outside gene matches: 0. The CDR3 length is 15 residues. This chain's CDR3 is CASSPGQGSYNEQFF. The CDR3 region has the DNA TGTGCCAGCTCACCGGGACAGGGCTCCTACAATGAGCAGTTCTTC.

This clonotype came up a few times. This CDR3 is CASSTDNNYGYTF. The CDR3, as DNA: TGTGCCAGTAGTACCGACAATAACTATGGCTACACCTTC. The chain has TRBV19 and TRBJ1-2, with no clear D. The CDR3 loop spans 13 amino acids. Trimming removed 4 bases at V and 1 base at J, with 7 bases between. Germline V gene lookup returns CDR1 LNHDA and CDR2 SQIVND (reference sequence).

The table lists this clonotype with many counts. This chain links TRBV29-1 with TRBJ1-4, with a possible D match to TRBD1 (5 bases). Germline loops: CDR1 SQVTM, CDR2 ANQGSEA. Trimming cost V 5 bases and J 5 bases, with 12 bases left between them. The CDR3 runs 13 residues. The CDR3 DNA is TGCAGCGTTTCAGGGCCGGCGAATGAAAAACTGTTTTTT. This translates into CSVSGPANEKLFF.

There are many counts of this clonotype. The genes are TRBV13 and TRBJ2-1; no reliable D call. This CDR3 is 12 amino acids long. The V and J ends lost 2 bases and 13 bases respectively, with 12 bases between them. CDR1 and CDR2 from the germline V gene are PRHDT and FYEKMQ (reference sequence). The CDR3 DNA reads as TGTGCCAGCAGCTTACCCCAACGGGTTCAGTTCTTC. Translated: CASSLPQRVQFF.

This clonotype was detected ten times or more. The chain is built from TRBV19 and TRBJ2-7, with D perhaps assigned TRBD1 or TRBD2 (5 bases each). CDR1 and CDR2 (germline): LNHDA, SQIVND (reference sequence). The CDR3 has 13 residues. V was trimmed by 8 bases and J by 3 bases, leaving 14 bases between them. The CDR3 reads CASGVGRLYEQYF. The DNA for the CDR3 is TGTGCCAGTGGGGTGGGACGCCTCTACGAGCAGTACTTC.

The V and J genes are TRBV27 and TRBJ1-5; D may be TRBD1 (5 bases). This CDR3 region has 13 residues. V was pared by 2 bases and J by 6 bases, with 8 bases between. Germline V gene lookup returns CDR1 MNHEY and CDR2 SMNVEV (reference sequence). CDR3 sequence: CASSLGGGQPQHF. The DNA for the CDR3 is TGTGCCAGCAGTTTAGGGGGTGGTCAGCCCCAGCATTTT.

In its sample, this clonotype ranks as medium-sized (0.01 to 0.1%). This chain joins TRBV12-3 or TRBV12-4 and TRBJ2-1; TRBD2 matches at 14 bases. This CDR3 has 17 residues. J was trimmed by 5 bases and V by 10 bases; bases with no gene match: 13. This chain's CDR3 is CAIGTSGGLALNNEQFF. CDR3 nucleotide sequence: TGTGCCATCGGGACTAGCGGGGGCCTAGCCCTTAACAATGAGCAGTTCTTC.

This clonotype was counted ten times or more. The V call is TRBV14, the J call TRBJ1-1, with D unclear. The ends were cut back, 1 base at V and 0 bases at J, with 3 bases in the middle. Germline V CDR1 and CDR2: SGHDN, FVKESK. The CDR3 covers 13 residues. The DNA for the CDR3 is TGTGCCAGCAGCCAAGCCTTGAACACTGAAGCTTTCTTT. Protein sequence: CASSQALNTEAFF. The complete variable domain, with remaining parts taken from reference TRBV14 and TRBJ1-1, reads EAGVTQFPSHSVIEKGQTVTLRCDPISGHDNLYWYRRVMGKEIKFLLHFVKESKQDESGMPNNRFLAERTGGTYSTLKVQPAELEDSGVYFCASSQALNTEAFFGQGTRLTVV.

J is TRBJ1-6 and V is TRBV11-2; D may be TRBD1 (6 bases). V was shortened by 6 bases and J by 7 bases, with 16 bases between the two germline ends. CDR1 and CDR2 from the germline V gene are SGHAT and FQNNGV. This CDR3 is built from 15 residues. The CDR3 here is CASSDSRGRNSPLHF. In DNA form, the CDR3 reads TGTGCCAGCAGTGATTCCCGGGGGCGAAATTCACCCCTCCACTTT.

This clonotype is categorized as medium-sized. J is TRBJ2-2 and V is TRBV5-1; 7 bases map to TRBD1. The ends lost 4 bases at V and 0 bases at J; junction bases unmatched: 3. Germline CDR1 SGHRS, CDR2 YFSETQ. The CDR3 covers 15 residues. CDR3 amino acids: CASSLDRPNTGELFF. As DNA, the CDR3 is TGCGCCAGCAGCCTGGACAGGCCGAACACCGGGGAGCTGTTTTTT.

This chain uses TRBV7-8 with TRBJ2-7, with D tentatively TRBD2 (6 bases). Deletions cut 5 bases from V and 3 bases from J, with 17 bases between. CDR3 size: 15 residues. The germline V gene has CDR1 SGHVS and CDR2 FQNEAQ. The CDR3 here is CASSREHTMFYEQYF. For the CDR3, the DNA is TGTGCCAGCAGCCGGGAGCACACAATGTTCTACGAGCAGTACTTC. Supplemented by reference TRBV7-8 and TRBJ2-7, the full variable domain reads GAGVSQSPRYKVAKRGQDVALRCDPISGHVSLFWYQQALGQGPEFLTYFQNEAQLDKSGLPSDRFFAERPEGSVSTLKIQRTQQEDSAVYLCASSREHTMFYEQYFGPGTRLTVT.